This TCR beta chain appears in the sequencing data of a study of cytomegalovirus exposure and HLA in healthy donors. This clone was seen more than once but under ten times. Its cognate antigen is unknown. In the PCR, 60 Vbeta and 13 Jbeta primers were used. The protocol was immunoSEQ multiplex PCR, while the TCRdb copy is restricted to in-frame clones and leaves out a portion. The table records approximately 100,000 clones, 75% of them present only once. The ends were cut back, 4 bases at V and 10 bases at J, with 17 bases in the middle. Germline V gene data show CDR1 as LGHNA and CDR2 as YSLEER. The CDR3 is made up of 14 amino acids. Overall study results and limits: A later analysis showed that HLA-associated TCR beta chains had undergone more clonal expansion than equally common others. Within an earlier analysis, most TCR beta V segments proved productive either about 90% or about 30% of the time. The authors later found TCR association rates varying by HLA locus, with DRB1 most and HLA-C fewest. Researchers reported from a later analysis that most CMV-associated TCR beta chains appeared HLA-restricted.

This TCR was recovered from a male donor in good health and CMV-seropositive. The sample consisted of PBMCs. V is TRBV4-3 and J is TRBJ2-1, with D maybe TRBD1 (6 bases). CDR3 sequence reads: CASSLGSGAGEQFF. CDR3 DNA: TGCGCCAGCAGCCTAGGGTCAGGGGCAGGAGAGCAGTTCTTC.